Below are 24 T cell receptor beta chains sequenced from a single sample in a study of cytomegalovirus exposure and HLA in healthy donors. With 60 Vbeta and 13 Jbeta primers, the PCR was carried out. Clones were sequenced by immunoSEQ multiplex PCR, and TCRdb holds only the in-frame ones, with some missing. The sample yields around 150,000 clones, more than 65% seen once. Material: PBMCs. These receptors were collected from a middle-aged man in good health and CMV-seropositive.

Of note for this clone: The sample has other DNA sequences that encode this CDR3 too. V and J are TRBV30 and TRBJ1-5; TRBD1 matches 7 bases. The CDR3 loop spans 14 amino acids. Looked up from germline, CDR1 is GTSNPN and CDR2 is SVGIG (reference sequence). V was clipped by 6 bases and J by 4 bases; unmatched bases: 9. The CDR3 loop is CACTLEGANQPQHF. CDR3 coding DNA: TGTGCCTGTACCCTTGAGGGGGCGAATCAGCCCCAGCATTTT.

The chain carries TRBV11-2 and TRBJ1-2; 10 positions agree with TRBD1. Trimming removed 4 bases from V and 2 bases from J; junction bases left unmatched: 1. The CDR3 contains 14 residues. From germline, CDR1 is SGHAT and CDR2 FQNNGV. CDR3 coding DNA: TGTGCCAGCAGCTCGGACAGGGGGAACTATGGCTACACCTTC. Protein: CASSSDRGNYGYTF.

The chain employs TRBV19 and TRBJ1-1; no reliable D call. The ends were cut back, 3 bases at V and 1 base at J, with 6 bases in the middle. Germline assignment: CDR1 LNHDA and CDR2 SQIVND (reference sequence). The CDR3 spans 13 residues. This CDR3 is CASSIPGNTEAFF. The CDR3 coding sequence is TGTGCCAGTAGTATCCCAGGGAACACTGAAGCTTTCTTT.

The chain combines TRBV7-9 with TRBJ1-6; D is ambiguous. The ends were cut back, 2 bases at V and 10 bases at J, with 9 bases in the middle. This CDR3 comprises 13 residues. CDR1 is SEHNR and CDR2 is FQNEAQ in the germline V gene (reference sequence). CDR3 DNA: TGTGCCAGCAGCTTAATCGGGAACTCACCCCTCCACTTT. Translating it yields CASSLIGNSPLHF.

This clone has just one count. The V and J genes are TRBV19 and TRBJ2-3; 8 nucleotides line up with TRBD2. The V gene's germline CDR1 is LNHDA and CDR2 SQIVND (reference sequence). V was pared by 7 bases and J by 2 bases, with 11 bases of the junction left unmatched. The CDR3 extends over 16 amino acids. This CDR3 is CASTPTGGPYTDTQYF. The CDR3 nucleotides are TGTGCCAGTACCCCGACGGGGGGGCCCTACACAGATACGCAGTATTTT.

The chain is built from TRBV19 and TRBJ2-2; 9 bases fit TRBD2. J gave up 7 bases and V 1 base, and 13 bases lay outside the gene matches. There are 18 residues in the CDR3. CDR1 and CDR2 (germline): LNHDA, SQIVND (reference sequence). The chain's CDR3 is CASSIGASGTFKGGELFF. In DNA, the CDR3 is TGTGCCAGTAGTATAGGCGCTAGCGGGACATTCAAGGGCGGGGAGCTGTTTTTT.

The table lists this clone with many counts. The V gene is TRBV6-1, the J gene TRBJ1-1; D unclear. Germline V gives CDR1 MNHNS, CDR2 SASEGT. The CDR3 covers 14 residues. Trimming took 3 bases from V and 3 from J, leaving 11 bases between them. CDR3: CASSDWTGYTEAFF. CDR3 DNA sequence: TGTGCCAGCAGTGACTGGACGGGATACACTGAAGCTTTCTTT.

The chain is built from TRBV6-1 and TRBJ2-3; D remains unclear. V lost 3 bases and J 7 bases, leaving 2 bases between the germline ends. The CDR3 covers 10 residues. Germline V gene lookup returns CDR1 MNHNS and CDR2 SASEGT. The CDR3 protein is CASSDNTQYF. The CDR3 coding sequence is TGTGCCAGCAGTGACAATACGCAGTATTTT.

The chain employs TRBV23-1 and TRBJ2-7, with TRBD1 identical over 8 bases. TRBV23-1 is treated as an ORF (open reading frame) with a function not yet certain. Germline trimming cut 4 bases from V and 1 base from J; bases unmatched to any gene: 3. This CDR3 has 14 residues. The CDR3 region is CASSPWDRSYEQYV. The CDR3 DNA reads TGCGCCAGCAGTCCGTGGGACAGGTCCTACGAGCAGTACGTC.

This clone appeared once. The J gene is TRBJ1-2, the V gene TRBV11-3; 8 nucleotides align to TRBD1. The J segment lost 8 bases and the V segment lost 5 bases, leaving 10 bases of the junction unmatched. This CDR3 spans 14 amino acids. Germline CDR1 and CDR2: SGHNT and YENEEA. The CDR3 sequence: CASSPAPGGKGYTF. In DNA form, the CDR3 reads TGTGCCAGCAGCCCAGCCCCAGGGGGCAAGGGCTACACCTTC. The full variable domain, completed using reference TRBV11-3 and TRBJ1-2, is EAGVVQSPRYKIIEKKQPVAFWCNPISGHNTLYWYLQNLGQGPELLIRYENEEAVDDSQLPKDRFSAERLKGVDSTLKIQPAELGDSAVYLCASSPAPGGKGYTFGSGTRLTVV.

The count of this clone is one. The V gene is TRBV25-1, the J gene TRBJ2-5; tentative D call: TRBD1 (7 bases). Looked up from germline, CDR1 is MGHDK and CDR2 is SYGVNS. V lost 8 bases to trimming and J lost 5 bases, with 12 bases between them. The length of the CDR3 is 12 residues. The CDR3 region is CASSRGRETQYF. DNA of the CDR3: TGTGCCAGCTCCAGGGGGAGGGAGACCCAGTACTTC. The full variable domain, its missing parts supplied by reference TRBV25-1 and TRBJ2-5, is EADIYQTPRYLVIGTGKKITLECSQTMGHDKMYWYQQDPGMELHLIHYSYGVNSTEKGDLSSESTVSRIRTEHFPLTLESARPSHTSQYLCASSRGRETQYFGPGTRLLVL.

The chain employs TRBV10-3 and TRBJ2-7; 7 bases agree with TRBD1. Trimming took 6 bases from V and 0 from J; bases not matched to a gene: 17. Germline V gives CDR1 ENHRY, CDR2 SYGVKD. The CDR3 totals 18 residues. The CDR3 protein is CAISGANLGQRSSYEQYF. DNA of the CDR3: TGTGCCATCAGCGGTGCCAACTTGGGACAGAGGAGCTCCTACGAGCAGTACTTC.

This clone was found once. The gene calls are TRBV15 and TRBJ1-4; D is possibly TRBD1 (5 bases). In germline, CDR1 is LNHNV, CDR2 YYDKDF (reference sequence). The CDR3 runs to 15 residues. V was clipped by 4 bases and J by 5 bases, with 14 bases between them. In nucleotides, the CDR3 is TGTGCCACCAGCATTAGCGGGACGTCCAATGAAAAACTGTTTTTT. It encodes CATSISGTSNEKLFF.

The J gene is TRBJ2-5, the V gene TRBV6-5; 7 bases are shared with TRBD1. The V gene's germline CDR1 is MNHEY and CDR2 SVGAGI. After removal of 5 bases from V and 9 bases from J, the junction contained 9 bases not matched to a gene. The CDR3 extends over 13 amino acids. This CDR3 reads CASSDPRDSAQYF. The DNA for the CDR3 is TGTGCCAGCAGTGACCCCCGGGACAGCGCCCAGTACTTC.

The chain combines TRBV10-3 with TRBJ2-7; 9 bases fit TRBD2. The V and J ends lost 0 bases and 5 bases, in that order; junction bases with no gene match: 11. The CDR3 has 17 residues. Germline V CDR1 and CDR2: ENHRY, SYGVKD. The chain's CDR3 is CAISESGVAGAGHEQYF. CDR3 sequence (DNA): TGTGCCATCAGTGAGTCAGGAGTAGCGGGGGCCGGTCACGAGCAGTACTTC.

The chain employs TRBV9 and TRBJ1-2, with D perhaps matching TRBD1 (5 bases). Germline V gives CDR1 SGDLS, CDR2 YYNGEE. This CDR3 comprises 14 residues. V shed 4 bases and J shed 4 bases, with 14 bases lying between them. The CDR3 coding sequence is TGTGCCAGCAGCCGCAGGGTTGATGGCTATGGCTACACCTTC. Translating it yields CASSRRVDGYGYTF.

This sequence joins TRBV7-9 and TRBJ1-4; D is ambiguous. The CDR3 length is 19 residues. Trimming cost V 5 bases and J 8 bases, with 30 bases left between them. Germline lookup yields CDR1 SEHNR and CDR2 FQNEAQ (reference sequence). The CDR3 coding sequence is TGTGCCAGCAGCCCGGAGCGTCCAACTAGGACGGCGATGGGAGAAAAACTGTTTTTT. Amino acids: CASSPERPTRTAMGEKLFF.

CDR3 DNA sequence: TGCGCCAGCAGCTTGAGCGGGACAGGGACGTATGGCTACACCTTC. Translation gives CASSLSGTGTYGYTF. The V gene is TRBV5-1, the J gene TRBJ1-2; TRBD1 matches 9 bases. The CDR3 sequence is 15 residues long. Germline lookup yields CDR1 SGHRS and CDR2 YFSETQ. V lost 1 base to trimming and J lost 5 bases; unmatched junction nucleotides: 6.

As DNA, the CDR3 is TGTGCCAGCAGCTTCACCGGGACAGGGAATCAGCCCCAGCATTTT. Residues: CASSFTGTGNQPQHF. The J gene is TRBJ1-5, the V gene TRBV7-9, with 9 bases identical to TRBD1. This CDR3 region has 15 residues. J gave up 4 bases and V 3 bases, and 4 bases lay outside the gene matches. Germline values: CDR1 SEHNR, CDR2 FQNEAQ (reference sequence).

The chain combines TRBV29-1 with TRBJ2-7; no clear D gene. Germline CDR1 reads SQVTM; CDR2 reads ANQGSEA. The CDR3 length is 12 residues. V was shortened by 6 bases and J by 5 bases, with 14 bases between the two germline ends. The CDR3 sequence is CSVVIQTHEQYF. The DNA for the CDR3 is TGCAGCGTCGTAATACAGACCCACGAGCAGTACTTC.

This clone has just a few counts. CDR3 loop: CASSYRGLGYGYTF. As DNA, the CDR3 is TGTGCCAGCAGTTACAGGGGGCTAGGCTATGGCTACACCTTC. This chain joins TRBV6-6 and TRBJ1-2; TRBD1 agrees at 7 bases. The CDR3 contains 14 residues. CDR1 MNHNY and CDR2 SVGAGI come from the germline V gene (reference sequence). The junction had 4 bases not matched to a gene; V was cut back by 2 bases and J by 4 bases.

This chain uses TRBV19 with TRBJ2-7, with TRBD2 matching over 9 bases. Germline CDR1 reads LNHDA; CDR2 reads SQIVND (reference sequence). The CDR3 has 13 amino acids. The J segment lost 2 bases and the V segment lost 11 bases, leaving 7 bases of the junction unmatched. The CDR3 DNA is TGTGCCGCCGGAGCGGGGGGCCCCTACGAGCAGTACTTC. It yields the protein CAAGAGGPYEQYF.

The V and J genes are TRBV19 and TRBJ1-2; tentatively, D is TRBD1 (6 bases). The germline V and J ends were trimmed by 3 bases and 6 bases, with 17 bases remaining between them. This CDR3 is built from 15 residues. Germline-derived CDR1 and CDR2 are LNHDA and SQIVND (reference sequence). CDR3 amino acids: CASSITGSSGDGYTF. The CDR3 nucleotides are TGTGCCAGTAGTATCACAGGGAGTTCGGGTGATGGCTACACCTTC.

CDR3 sequence (DNA): TGTGCCAGCACACCAGGGCCCGGGTACAATGAGCAGTTCTTC. As protein: CASTPGPGYNEQFF. The chain combines TRBV6-5 with TRBJ2-1, with D tentatively TRBD1 (5 bases). Trimming stripped 7 bases from V and 4 bases from J, with 14 bases between. Germline V gene sequence: CDR1 MNHEY, CDR2 SVGAGI. This CDR3 spans 14 amino acids.